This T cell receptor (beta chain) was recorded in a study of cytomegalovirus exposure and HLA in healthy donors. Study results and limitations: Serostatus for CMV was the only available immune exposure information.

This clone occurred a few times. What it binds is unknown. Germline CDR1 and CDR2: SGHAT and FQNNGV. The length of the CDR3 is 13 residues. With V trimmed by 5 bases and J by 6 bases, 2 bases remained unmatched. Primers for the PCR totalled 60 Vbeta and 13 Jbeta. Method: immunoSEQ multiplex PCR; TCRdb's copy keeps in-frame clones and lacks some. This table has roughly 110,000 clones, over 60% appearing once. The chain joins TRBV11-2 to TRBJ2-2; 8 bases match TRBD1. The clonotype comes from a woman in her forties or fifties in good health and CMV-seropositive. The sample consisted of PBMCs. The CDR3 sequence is CASSLDRAGELFF. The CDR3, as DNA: TGTGCCAGCAGCCTGGACAGGGCCGGGGAGCTGTTTTTT. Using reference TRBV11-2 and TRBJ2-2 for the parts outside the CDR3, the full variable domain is EAGVAQSPRYKIIEKRQSVAFWCNPISGHATLYWYQQILGQGPKLLIQFQNNGVVDDSQLPKDRFSAERLKGVDSTLKIQPAKLEDSAVYLCASSLDRAGELFFGEGSRLTVL.